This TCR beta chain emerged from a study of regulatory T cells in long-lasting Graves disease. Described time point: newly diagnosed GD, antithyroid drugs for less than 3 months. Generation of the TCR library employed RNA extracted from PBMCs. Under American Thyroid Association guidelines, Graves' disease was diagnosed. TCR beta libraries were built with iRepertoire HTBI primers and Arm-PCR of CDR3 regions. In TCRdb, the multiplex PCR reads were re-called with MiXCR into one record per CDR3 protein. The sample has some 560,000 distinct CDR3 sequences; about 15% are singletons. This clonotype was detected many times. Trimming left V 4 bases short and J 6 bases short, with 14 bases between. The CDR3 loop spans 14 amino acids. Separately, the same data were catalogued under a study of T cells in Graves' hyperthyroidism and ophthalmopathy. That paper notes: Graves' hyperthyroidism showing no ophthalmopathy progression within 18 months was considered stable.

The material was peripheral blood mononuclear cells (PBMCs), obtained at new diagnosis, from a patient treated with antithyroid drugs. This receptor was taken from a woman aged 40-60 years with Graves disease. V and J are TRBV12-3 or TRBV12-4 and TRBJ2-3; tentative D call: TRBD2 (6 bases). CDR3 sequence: CASSSSSAGDTQYF. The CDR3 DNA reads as TGTGCCAGCAGTTCCTCGTCCGCGGGGGATACGCAGTATTTT.